This entry features one TCR beta chain sequence. The antigen is not known. Between the trimmed V and J ends, which lost 3 bases and 0 bases, there was a span of 12 bases. Per germline, CDR1 SGDLS and CDR2 YYNGEE. The CDR3 is made up of 15 amino acids. These data come from a study of cytomegalovirus exposure and HLA in healthy donors. Study-wide points: A few chains tied to CMV proved CMV antigen-specific in vitro. Both high specificity and high sensitivity reportedly marked the classifier's diagnosis of cytomegalovirus status. Researchers catalogued roughly 170 TCR beta chains as cytomegalovirus-associated.

Profiled with immunoSEQ multiplex PCR; TCRdb holds only in-frame clones, not every one. The sample lists tens of thousands of clones; around 90% were seen once. This chain joins TRBV9 and TRBJ1-1; possibly TRBD1 for D (6 bases). Material: PBMCs. The origin of this receptor is a man between 18 and 35 years old in good health and CMV-seronegative. The CDR3 region is CASSARGGLNTEAFF. The CDR3 DNA is TGTGCCAGCAGCGCAAGGGGGGGCCTGAACACTGAAGCTTTCTTT.